The 29 T cell receptor beta chains below were found in one sample sequenced in a study of T cell responses to AZD1222 COVID-19 vaccine. Clones were sequenced by immunoSEQ multiplex PCR, and TCRdb holds only the in-frame ones, with some missing. Of 110,000 or so clones in the sample, 87% were seen once. This specimen was peripheral blood, taken on day 0 of AZD1222 vaccination. The receptors stem from an adult in good health.

The genes are TRBV2 and TRBJ2-3; 7 positions agree with TRBD1. The V gene's germline CDR1 is SNHLY and CDR2 FYNNEI. V dropped 5 bases and J dropped 1; count of bases not matched to a gene: 3. This CDR3 is 14 amino acids long. DNA for the CDR3: TGTGCCAGCAGTCGTCAGGGGGGCACAGATACGCAGTATTTT. Encoded protein: CASSRQGGTDTQYF.

The chain couples TRBV5-5 to TRBJ1-1; D gene unclear. Germline V gene data show CDR1 as SGHKS and CDR2 as YYEKEE (reference sequence). Trimming cost V 4 bases and J 4 bases, with 14 bases left between them. The CDR3 sequence is 14 residues long. The CDR3 coding sequence is TGTGCCAGCAGCCCCGGCGGGGTGGGCACTGAAGCTTTCTTT. Translation: CASSPGGVGTEAFF.

About this clone: The conserved final phenylalanine or tryptophan is absent from the CDR3, which likely points to a read error. The limits of the CDR3 on the DNA are not certain, so only TCRdb's listed CDR3 is given. V and J are TRBV2 and TRBJ1-2. The CDR3 is 12 residues long, counting both termini. Per the germline V gene, CDR1 is SNHLY and CDR2 is FYNNEI. CDR3 in amino acids: CASSILRDGHGA.

The rearrangement uses TRBV12-3 or TRBV12-4 and TRBJ1-4; tentative D call: TRBD1 (6 bases). Trimming removed 6 bases at V and 16 bases at J, with 21 bases between. CDR3 length: 13 amino acids. The CDR3 DNA follows: TGTGCCAGCAGACCCACCTCGGGGGGCTGGCCGTTTTTT. Protein: CASRPTSGGWPFF.

The rearrangement uses TRBV5-1 and TRBJ1-2; D is unresolved. Trimming took 0 bases from V and 7 from J, leaving 10 bases between them. Germline CDR1 reads SGHRS; CDR2 reads YFSETQ. The CDR3 has 13 residues. CDR3 sequence: CASSLELGSGYTF. CDR3 nucleotides: TGCGCCAGCAGCTTGGAGTTAGGGTCTGGCTACACCTTC.

To note about this clone: Other DNA sequences in this specimen translate into the identical CDR3. J is TRBJ1-4 and V is TRBV5-1; D is undetermined. The length of the CDR3 is 15 residues. Germline values: CDR1 SGHRS, CDR2 YFSETQ. V lost 0 bases and J lost 2, with 8 bases in between. The chain's CDR3 is CASSLGGSTNEKLFF. The CDR3 region has the DNA TGCGCCAGCAGCTTGGGAGGGTCCACTAATGAAAAACTGTTTTTT.

This CDR3 reads CASSPGQGVATNEKLFF. The DNA of the CDR3 is TGTGCCAGTAGTCCGGGACAGGGGGTCGCAACTAATGAAAAACTGTTTTTT. The chain has TRBV19 and TRBJ1-4; 11 positions match TRBD1. The ends lost 5 bases at V and 0 bases at J; junction bases unmatched: 5. The CDR3 spans 17 residues. The germline V gene has CDR1 LNHDA and CDR2 SQIVND (reference sequence).

This chain connects TRBV28 to TRBJ1-2; tentatively, D is TRBD1 (5 bases). V lost 5 bases and J lost 2, with 12 bases in between. The CDR3 covers 14 residues. Germline loops: CDR1 MDHEN, CDR2 SYDVKM. CDR3 region: CASSAGTGNYGYTF. The DNA for the CDR3 is TGTGCCAGCAGTGCCGGGACCGGGAACTATGGCTACACCTTC.

V and J are TRBV5-6 and TRBJ2-1, with D possibly TRBD2 on 6 matching bases. The CDR3 contains 17 residues. CDR1 and CDR2 from the germline V gene are SGHDT and YYEEEE. Trimming removed 2 bases at V and 8 bases at J, with 23 bases between. This CDR3 reads CASSLPGGAFVVDEQFF. The CDR3 DNA reads as TGTGCCAGCAGCTTACCCGGCGGGGCTTTCGTGGTCGATGAGCAGTTCTTC.

The rearrangement uses TRBV7-9 and TRBJ2-7, with 7 bases identical to TRBD1. Germline CDR1 is SEHNR and CDR2 is FQNEAQ (reference sequence). V trimming: 4 bases; J trimming: 6 bases; junction bases outside the gene matches: 12. This CDR3 is built from 15 residues. The CDR3 sequence is CASSSYRGSPGEQYF. The CDR3 DNA reads TGTGCCAGCAGCTCCTACAGGGGCTCGCCGGGCGAGCAGTACTTC.

This CDR3 reads CASSFAGRRFSNQPQHF. The CDR3 DNA follows: TGTGCCAGCAGCTTCGCCGGGAGAAGGTTTAGCAATCAGCCCCAGCATTTT. V is TRBV5-4 and J is TRBJ1-5; the D is unclear. With 2 bases removed from V and 0 bases from J, the gap between germline ends came to 15 bases. There are 17 residues in the CDR3. From germline, CDR1 is SGHNT and CDR2 YYREEE (reference sequence). The full variable domain, completed using reference TRBV5-4 and TRBJ1-5, is ETGVTQSPTHLIKTRGQQVTLRCSSQSGHNTVSWYQQALGQGPQFIFQYYREEENGRGNFPPRFSGLQFPNYSSELNVNALELDDSALYLCASSFAGRRFSNQPQHFGDGTRLSIL.

The rearrangement uses TRBV27 and TRBJ1-2; the match to TRBD1 covers 9 bases. Germline assignment: CDR1 MNHEY and CDR2 SMNVEV (reference sequence). The junction had 18 bases not matched to a gene; V was cut back by 7 bases and J by 0 bases. The CDR3 length is 19 residues. CDR3 nucleotide sequence: TGTGCCAGCACCTCCGGCCCCGGGACAGGGAAGGGCGCTAACTATGGCTACACCTTC. It codes for CASTSGPGTGKGANYGYTF.

This clone has just a few counts. This chain joins TRBV7-9 and TRBJ2-6; D uncertain. CDR3 length equals 15 residues. CDR1 and CDR2 (germline): SEHNR, FQNEAQ (reference sequence). V lost 1 base and J lost 1, with 5 bases in between. In DNA form, the CDR3 reads TGTGCCAGCAGCTTAGTTGCTTCTGGGGCCAACGTCCTGACTTTC. Translation gives CASSLVASGANVLTF.

The chain recombines TRBV5-4 with TRBJ2-2; tentatively, D is TRBD1 (5 bases). This CDR3 comprises 16 residues. Deletions cut 1 base from V and 5 bases from J, with 15 bases between. Germline lookup yields CDR1 SGHNT and CDR2 YYREEE (reference sequence). The chain's CDR3 is CASSLMTAGWTGELFF. The CDR3 DNA reads as TGTGCCAGCAGCTTGATGACGGCAGGGTGGACCGGGGAGCTGTTTTTT.

V usage is TRBV6-2 or TRBV6-3 and J usage is TRBJ2-7; no clear D. Per germline, CDR1 MNHEY and CDR2 SVGEGT. The ends were cut back, 6 bases at V and 3 bases at J, with 6 bases in the middle. The CDR3 is 11 amino acids. The CDR3 DNA reads as TGTGCCAGCAGCTCCCGCTACGAGCAGTACTTC. This gives the protein CASSSRYEQYF.

The table lists this clone with a few counts. The genes are TRBV11-2 and TRBJ1-2; the D is unclear. The ends were cut back, 5 bases at V and 8 bases at J, with 18 bases in the middle. The CDR3 runs to 14 residues. From germline, CDR1 is SGHAT and CDR2 FQNNGV. The CDR3 sequence is CASSQSAHAAGYTF. CDR3 bases: TGTGCCAGCAGCCAATCGGCCCATGCCGCGGGCTACACCTTC. Filled out from reference TRBV11-2 and TRBJ1-2, the complete variable domain reads EAGVAQSPRYKIIEKRQSVAFWCNPISGHATLYWYQQILGQGPKLLIQFQNNGVVDDSQLPKDRFSAERLKGVDSTLKIQPAKLEDSAVYLCASSQSAHAAGYTFGSGTRLTVV.

The chain joins TRBV5-1 to TRBJ1-1; TRBD1 matches at 9 bases. The V segment lost 3 bases and the J segment 4 bases; nucleotides outside the gene matches: 4. Germline assignment: CDR1 SGHRS and CDR2 YFSETQ. This CDR3 spans 14 amino acids. The CDR3 DNA reads TGCGCCAGCAGCTCACAGGGGGCAGTCACTGAAGCTTTCTTT. Protein sequence: CASSSQGAVTEAFF.

The chain employs TRBV6-5 and TRBJ1-2; TRBD1 might be the D (6 bases). The V gene lost 0 bases and the J gene lost 2 bases, with 7 bases spanning the gap. The CDR3 loop spans 14 amino acids. CDR1 MNHEY and CDR2 SVGAGI come from the germline V gene. CDR3 nucleotide sequence: TGTGCCAGCAGTTACTCAGGGGGGAACTATGGCTACACCTTC. This encodes CASSYSGGNYGYTF.

V usage is TRBV24-1 and J usage is TRBJ2-3; the match to TRBD2 covers 8 bases. V lost 1 base to trimming and J lost 1 base; unmatched junction nucleotides: 3. This CDR3 has 16 residues. Per germline, CDR1 KGHDR and CDR2 SFDVKD. The CDR3, as DNA: TGTGCCACCAGTGATTTACTAGCGGACGGCACAGATACGCAGTATTTT. Translating gives CATSDLLADGTDTQYF.

V usage is TRBV28 and J usage is TRBJ1-5, with D hard to call. V lost 6 bases and J 0 bases, leaving 6 bases between the germline ends. In germline, CDR1 is MDHEN, CDR2 SYDVKM. The CDR3 loop spans 13 amino acids. CDR3 nucleotides: TGTGCCAGCAGGACGGATAGCAATCAGCCCCAGCATTTT. This translates into CASRTDSNQPQHF.

V and J are TRBV30 and TRBJ1-2; D is undetermined. This CDR3 region has 13 residues. V was clipped by 5 bases and J by 4 bases, with 14 bases between them. Germline V gene data show CDR1 as GTSNPN and CDR2 as SVGIG (reference sequence). CDR3 in DNA: TGTGCCTGGGGAGCATCTATCCCCTATGGCTACACCTTC. Translation gives CAWGASIPYGYTF.

V gene TRBV2 combines with J gene TRBJ1-4, with D tentatively TRBD1 (6 bases). Germline V gene data show CDR1 as SNHLY and CDR2 as FYNNEI. The CDR3 consists of 13 residues. V was clipped by 10 bases and J by 1 base, with 10 bases between them. The CDR3 DNA follows: TGTGCCACTCTACAGGGAACTAATGAAAAACTGTTTTTT. Translation: CATLQGTNEKLFF.

V and J are TRBV9 and TRBJ1-1; D remains ambiguous. Trimming took 0 bases from V and 2 from J, leaving 5 bases between them. Germline V gene lookup returns CDR1 SGDLS and CDR2 YYNGEE. This CDR3 comprises 13 residues. The CDR3 reads CASSVDHNTEAFF. The CDR3 nucleotides are TGTGCCAGCAGCGTAGATCATAACACTGAAGCTTTCTTT.

The chain has TRBV19 and TRBJ1-1; tentatively, D is TRBD1 (5 bases). Germline assignment: CDR1 LNHDA and CDR2 SQIVND (reference sequence). Trimming took 3 bases from V and 1 from J, leaving 18 bases between them. The CDR3 has 17 residues. As DNA, the CDR3 is TGTGCCAGTAGTATGAGGGGCCAACCCGGATCGAACACTGAAGCTTTCTTT. This gives the protein CASSMRGQPGSNTEAFF. The complete variable domain, with remaining parts taken from reference TRBV19 and TRBJ1-1, reads DGGITQSPKYLFRKEGQNVTLSCEQNLNHDAMYWYRQDPGQGLRLIYYSQIVNDFQKGDIAEGYSVSREKKESFPLTVTSAQKNPTAFYLCASSMRGQPGSNTEAFFGQGTRLTVV.

The rearrangement uses TRBV7-2 and TRBJ1-2, with D possibly TRBD1 on 5 matching bases. The germline V gene encodes CDR1 SGHTA and CDR2 FQGNSA. The CDR3 has 15 amino acids. Between the trimmed V and J ends, which lost 1 base and 3 bases, there was a span of 12 bases. For the CDR3, the DNA is TGTGCCAGCAGCTTAGTTCCAGGGAGGGACTATGGCTACACCTTC. This codes for CASSLVPGRDYGYTF. The entire variable domain, with the rest obtained from reference TRBV7-2 and TRBJ1-2, is as follows: GAGVSQSPSNKVTEKGKDVELRCDPISGHTALYWYRQSLGQGLEFLIYFQGNSAPDKSGLPSDRFSAERTGGSVSTLTIQRTQQEDSAVYLCASSLVPGRDYGYTFGSGTRLTVV.

The V and J genes are TRBV15 and TRBJ2-6; D not resolved. V was cut by 0 bases and J by 2 bases, with 8 bases left in between. The CDR3 is 16 residues long. Germline V CDR1 and CDR2: LNHNV, YYDKDF (reference sequence). For the CDR3, the DNA is TGTGCCACCAGCAGAGATCCGGCCCCTGGGGCCAACGTCCTGACTTTC. Its translation is CATSRDPAPGANVLTF.

The chain recombines TRBV7-8 with TRBJ2-5; 7 bases agree with TRBD2. The CDR3 extends over 15 amino acids. The germline CDR1 and CDR2 sequences are SGHVS and FQNEAQ. The ends lost 1 base at V and 5 bases at J; junction bases unmatched: 7. The CDR3 DNA reads as TGTGCCAGCAGCTTAGTAGGCTCCGGGGGGGAGACCCAGTACTTC. It yields the protein CASSLVGSGGETQYF.

The chain recombines TRBV4-3 with TRBJ2-1; D remains ambiguous. The germline CDR1 and CDR2 sequences are LGHNA and YSLEER. The CDR3 length is 15 residues. Trimming pared 3 bases from V and 4 bases from J, leaving 13 bases between. The CDR3 region has the DNA TGCGCCAGCAGCCATGATCTAGTGGGGTACAATGAGCAGTTCTTC. Translated: CASSHDLVGYNEQFF.

The rearrangement links TRBV7-9 to TRBJ1-1; D ambiguous. The V gene's germline CDR1 is SEHNR and CDR2 FQNEAQ (reference sequence). Trimming removed 5 bases from V and 7 bases from J, with 11 bases in between. This CDR3 is 12 amino acids long. CDR3 DNA sequence: TGTGCCAGCAGCCTCCGGGCCCTTGAAGCTTTCTTT. Protein: CASSLRALEAFF.